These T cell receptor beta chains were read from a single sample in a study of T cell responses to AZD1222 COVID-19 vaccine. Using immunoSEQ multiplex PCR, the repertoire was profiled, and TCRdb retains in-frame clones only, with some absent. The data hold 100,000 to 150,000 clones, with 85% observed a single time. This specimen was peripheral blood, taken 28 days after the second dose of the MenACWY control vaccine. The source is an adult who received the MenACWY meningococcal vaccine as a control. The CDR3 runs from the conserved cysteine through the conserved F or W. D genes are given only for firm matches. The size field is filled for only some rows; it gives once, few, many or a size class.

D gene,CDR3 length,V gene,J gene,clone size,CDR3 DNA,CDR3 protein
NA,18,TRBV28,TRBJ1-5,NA,TGTGCCAGCGCCTCTGGCAGGGGCCGAAGTTTGGGCAATCAGCCCCAGCATTTT,CASASGRGRSLGNQPQHF
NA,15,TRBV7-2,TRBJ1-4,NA,TGTGCCAGCAGCGTCCGGAGGGCGGCTAATGAAAAACTGTTTTTT,CASSVRRAANEKLFF
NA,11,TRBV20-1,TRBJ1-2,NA,TGCAGTGCTAGGGAGGGGGTTGGCTACACCTTC,CSAREGVGYTF
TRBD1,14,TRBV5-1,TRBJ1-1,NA,TGCGCCAGCAGCTTCGGGACAGGGGATCGAGTTTCTTTCTTT,CASSFGTGDRVSFF
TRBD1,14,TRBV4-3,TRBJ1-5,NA,TGCGCCAGCAGCCAGGGGCAGGGGGAACAGCCCCAGCATTTT,CASSQGQGEQPQHF
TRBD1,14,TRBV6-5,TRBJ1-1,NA,TGTGCCAGCGGGGGACAGGGGCGGGGAACTGAAGCTTTCTTT,CASGGQGRGTEAFF
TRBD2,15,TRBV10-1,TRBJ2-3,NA,TGCGCCAGCAGTAGCGGGGGTCCGAGAACAGATACGCAGTATTTT,CASSSGGPRTDTQYF
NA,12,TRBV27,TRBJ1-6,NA,TGTGCCAGCAGTTTAAAAGGTTCACCCCTCCACTTT,CASSLKGSPLHF
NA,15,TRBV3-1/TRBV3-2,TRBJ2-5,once,TGTGCCAGCAGCCAAGGAGGGGGGTTCCAAGAGACCCAGTACTTC,CASSQGGGFQETQYF
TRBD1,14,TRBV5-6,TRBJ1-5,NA,TGTGCCAGCAGCTGGGGACAGGGCAATCAGCCCCAGCATTTT,CASSWGQGNQPQHF
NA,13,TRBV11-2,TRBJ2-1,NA,TGTGCCAGCAGCCGGATGCCAAGGGCTGAGCAGTTCTTC,CASSRMPRAEQFF
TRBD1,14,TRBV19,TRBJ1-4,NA,TGTGCCAGTCTCGACAGGGCGAGTAAGGAAAAACTGTTTTTT,CASLDRASKEKLFF
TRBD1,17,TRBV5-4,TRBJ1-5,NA,TGTGCCAGCATTGGGCGGGACAGGGACGTTTGCAATCAGCCCCAGCATTTT,CASIGRDRDVCNQPQHF
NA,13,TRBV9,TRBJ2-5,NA,TGTGCCAGCAGCTCTGGAATTCAAGAGACCCAGTACTTC,CASSSGIQETQYF
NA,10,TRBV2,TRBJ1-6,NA,TGTGCCAGCAGCCGAGAGGCCCTCCACTTT,CASSREALHF
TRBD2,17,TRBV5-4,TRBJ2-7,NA,TGTGCCAGCAGCTACGGACTAGCGGGAGACGGGTCCTACGAGCAGTACTTC,CASSYGLAGDGSYEQYF
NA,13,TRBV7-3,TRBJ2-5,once,TGTGCCAGCAGCCCCGGGCAGTCAGAGACCCAGTACTTC,CASSPGQSETQYF
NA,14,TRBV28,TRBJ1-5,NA,TGTGCCAGCAGTTTAGTAACAGGGAATCAGCCCCAGCATTTT,CASSLVTGNQPQHF
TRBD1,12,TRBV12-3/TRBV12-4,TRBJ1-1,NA,TGTGCCAGCAGTCCACAGGGGCCCGAAGCTTTCTTT,CASSPQGPEAFF
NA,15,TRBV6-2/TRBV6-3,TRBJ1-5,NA,TGTGCCAGCAGTTCCACGCTAGGGGTATTTCAGCCCCAGCATTTT,CASSSTLGVFQPQHF
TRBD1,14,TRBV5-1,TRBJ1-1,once,TGCGCCAGCAGACTAGGGGGCTCGGACACTGAAGCTTTCTTT,CASRLGGSDTEAFF
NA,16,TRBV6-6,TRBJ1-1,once,TGTGCCAGCAGTTACCCCAGGGTAAGGATGAACACTGAAGCTTTCTTT,CASSYPRVRMNTEAFF